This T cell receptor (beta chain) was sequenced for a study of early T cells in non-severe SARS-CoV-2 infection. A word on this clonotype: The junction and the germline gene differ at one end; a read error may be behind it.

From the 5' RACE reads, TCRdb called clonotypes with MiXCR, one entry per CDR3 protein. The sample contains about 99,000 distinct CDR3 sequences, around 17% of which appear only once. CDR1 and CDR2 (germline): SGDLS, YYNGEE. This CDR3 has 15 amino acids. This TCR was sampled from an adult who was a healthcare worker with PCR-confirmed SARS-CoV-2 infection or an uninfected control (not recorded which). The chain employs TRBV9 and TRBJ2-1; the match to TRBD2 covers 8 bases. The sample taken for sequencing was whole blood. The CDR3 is CAGSPRPGLGGEQFF. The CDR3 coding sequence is TGTGCCGGCAGCCCTCGTCCGGGACTAGGGGGTGAGCAGTTCTTC.